This TCR beta chain was documented in a study of blood T cell repertoires in COVID-19. Turning to the study itself: Italy, Spain and the United States were the sources of the convalescent and acute COVID-19 samples. T cells, B-cell-depleted T cells, or PBMCs provided the cDNA or gDNA that served as material.

V shed 3 bases, J shed 8 bases, and the junction held 8 bases outside the gene matches. The CDR3 loop spans 14 amino acids. Looked up from germline, CDR1 is LGHDT and CDR2 is YNNKEL (reference sequence). Per the original methods: Estimation of nucleated cell counts was performed using reference gene primer amplification. The method was immunoSEQ multiplex PCR; TCRdb's version includes in-frame clones alone and lacks a portion of them. V, J and clone size are those of that table, while D and trimming were read from the DNA. Here the sample spans a few hundred thousand clones, roughly 86% being singletons.

This chain joins TRBV3-1 (or the pseudogene TRBV3-2) and TRBJ1-2; 8 nucleotides align to TRBD1. The clonotype was recovered from a man aged 35 to 55 who had recovered from COVID-19. Sequencing was done on a sample of peripheral blood. CDR3 DNA: TGTGCCAGCAGCCAGGACAGGGTAGTTCGCGGCTACACCTTC. It translates to CASSQDRVVRGYTF.